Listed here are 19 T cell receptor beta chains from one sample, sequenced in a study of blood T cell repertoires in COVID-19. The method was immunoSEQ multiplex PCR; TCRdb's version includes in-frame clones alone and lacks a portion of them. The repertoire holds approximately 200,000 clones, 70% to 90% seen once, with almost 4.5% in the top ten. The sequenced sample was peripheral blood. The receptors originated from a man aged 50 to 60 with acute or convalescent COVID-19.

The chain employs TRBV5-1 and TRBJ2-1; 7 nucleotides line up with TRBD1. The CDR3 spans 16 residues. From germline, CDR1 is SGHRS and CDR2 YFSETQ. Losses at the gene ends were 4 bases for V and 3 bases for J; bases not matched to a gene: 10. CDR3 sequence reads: CASSPNSGGGYNEQFF. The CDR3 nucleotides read TGCGCCAGCAGCCCAAACTCAGGGGGTGGCTACAATGAGCAGTTCTTC.

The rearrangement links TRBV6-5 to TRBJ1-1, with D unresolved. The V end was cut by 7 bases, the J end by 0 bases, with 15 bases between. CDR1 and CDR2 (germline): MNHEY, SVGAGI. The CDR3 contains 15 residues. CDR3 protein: CASKATGNLNTEAFF. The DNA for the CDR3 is TGTGCCAGCAAGGCCACGGGTAATTTGAACACTGAAGCTTTCTTT.

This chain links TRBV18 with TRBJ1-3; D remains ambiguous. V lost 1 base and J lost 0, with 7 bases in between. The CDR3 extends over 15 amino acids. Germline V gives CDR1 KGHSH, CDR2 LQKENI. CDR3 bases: TGTGCCAGCTCACCACTGGAGGGCTCTGGAAACACCATATATTTT. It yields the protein CASSPLEGSGNTIYF.

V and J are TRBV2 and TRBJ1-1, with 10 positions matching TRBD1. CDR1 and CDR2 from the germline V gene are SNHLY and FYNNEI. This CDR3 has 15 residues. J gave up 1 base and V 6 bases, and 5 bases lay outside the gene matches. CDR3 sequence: CASSRDRGPNTEAFF. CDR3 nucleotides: TGTGCCAGCAGCCGGGACAGGGGTCCGAACACTGAAGCTTTCTTT.

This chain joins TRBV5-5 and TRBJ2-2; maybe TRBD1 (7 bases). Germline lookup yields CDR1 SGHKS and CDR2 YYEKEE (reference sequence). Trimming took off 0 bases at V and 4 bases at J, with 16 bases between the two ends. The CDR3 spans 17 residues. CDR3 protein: CASSLGLGGQPTGELFF. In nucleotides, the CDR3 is TGTGCCAGCAGCTTGGGGTTGGGGGGACAGCCCACCGGGGAGCTGTTTTTT.

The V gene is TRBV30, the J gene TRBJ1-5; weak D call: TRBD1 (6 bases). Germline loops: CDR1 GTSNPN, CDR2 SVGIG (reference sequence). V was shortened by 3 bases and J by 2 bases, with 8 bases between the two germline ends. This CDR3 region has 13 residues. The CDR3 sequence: CAWRDSGNQPQHF. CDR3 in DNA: TGTGCCTGGAGGGACAGCGGCAATCAGCCCCAGCATTTT.

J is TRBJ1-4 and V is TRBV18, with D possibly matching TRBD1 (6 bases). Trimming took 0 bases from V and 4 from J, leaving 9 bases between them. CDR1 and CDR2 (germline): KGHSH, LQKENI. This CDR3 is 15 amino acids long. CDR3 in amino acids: CASSPPGHSNEKLFF. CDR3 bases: TGTGCCAGCTCACCACCGGGACACAGTAATGAAAAACTGTTTTTT. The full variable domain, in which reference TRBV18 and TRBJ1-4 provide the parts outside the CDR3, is NAGVMQNPRHLVRRRGQEARLRCSPMKGHSHVYWYRQLPEEGLKFMVYLQKENIIDESGMPKERFSAEFPKEGPSILRIQQVVRGDSAAYFCASSPPGHSNEKLFFGSGTQLSVL.

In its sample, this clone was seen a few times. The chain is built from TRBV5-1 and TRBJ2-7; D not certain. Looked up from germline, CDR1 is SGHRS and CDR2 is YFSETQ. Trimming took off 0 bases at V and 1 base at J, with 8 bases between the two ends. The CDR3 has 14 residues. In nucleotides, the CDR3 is TGCGCCAGCAGCTTGGCCCCCGAGTCCTACGAGCAGTACTTC. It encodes CASSLAPESYEQYF.

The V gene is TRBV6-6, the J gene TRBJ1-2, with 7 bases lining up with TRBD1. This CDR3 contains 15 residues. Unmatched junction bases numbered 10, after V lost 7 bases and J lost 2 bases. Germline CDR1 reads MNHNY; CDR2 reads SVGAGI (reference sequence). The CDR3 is CASTNWDSLNYGYTF. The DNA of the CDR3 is TGTGCCAGCACCAATTGGGACAGCTTAAACTATGGCTACACCTTC.

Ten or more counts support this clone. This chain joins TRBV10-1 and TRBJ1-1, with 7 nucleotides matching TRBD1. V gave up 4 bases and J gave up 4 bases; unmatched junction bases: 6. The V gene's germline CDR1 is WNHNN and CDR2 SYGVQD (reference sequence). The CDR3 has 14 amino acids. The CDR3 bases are TGCGCCAGCAGTGGAGGGGGCGCTGGCACTGAAGCTTTCTTT. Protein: CASSGGGAGTEAFF.

The CDR3 sequence: CASSQPGGLAGGPWRELFF. The CDR3 coding sequence is TGCGCCAGCAGTCAACCGGGAGGACTAGCGGGGGGGCCGTGGAGGGAGCTGTTTTTT. The J gene is TRBJ2-2, the V gene TRBV23-1; 15 nucleotides align to TRBD2. TRBV23-1 is reported as an ORF; its role is uncertain. Trimming removed 2 bases from V and 9 bases from J; junction bases left unmatched: 13. The CDR3 extends over 19 amino acids.

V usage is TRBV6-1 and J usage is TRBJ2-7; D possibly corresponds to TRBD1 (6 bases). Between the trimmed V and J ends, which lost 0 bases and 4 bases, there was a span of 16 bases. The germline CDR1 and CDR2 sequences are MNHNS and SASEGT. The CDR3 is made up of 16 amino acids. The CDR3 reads CASSEAAGTGTYEQYF. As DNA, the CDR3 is TGTGCCAGCAGTGAAGCCGCCGGAACAGGGACATACGAGCAGTACTTC.

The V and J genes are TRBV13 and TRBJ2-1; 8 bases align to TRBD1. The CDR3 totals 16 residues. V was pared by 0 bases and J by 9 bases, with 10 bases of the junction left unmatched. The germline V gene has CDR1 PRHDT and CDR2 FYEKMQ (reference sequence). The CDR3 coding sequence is TGTGCCAGCAGCTTAGGCAGGGGACAGGAGGGCGGTGAGCAGTTCTTC. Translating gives CASSLGRGQEGGEQFF.

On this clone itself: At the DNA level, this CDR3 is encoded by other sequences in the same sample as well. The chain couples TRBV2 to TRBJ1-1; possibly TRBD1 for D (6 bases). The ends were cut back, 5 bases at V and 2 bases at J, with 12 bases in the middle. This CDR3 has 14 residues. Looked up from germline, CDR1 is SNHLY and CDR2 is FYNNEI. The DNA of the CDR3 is TGTGCCAGCAGTCTACAGGGTCCCAACACTGAAGCTTTCTTT. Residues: CASSLQGPNTEAFF.

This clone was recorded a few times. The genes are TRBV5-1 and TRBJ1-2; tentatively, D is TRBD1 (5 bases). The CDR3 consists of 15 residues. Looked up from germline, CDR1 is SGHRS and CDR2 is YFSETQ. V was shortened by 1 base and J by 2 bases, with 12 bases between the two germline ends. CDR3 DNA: TGCGCCAGCAGCTTGAGGCTGGAGGGGAACTATGGCTACACCTTC. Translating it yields CASSLRLEGNYGYTF.

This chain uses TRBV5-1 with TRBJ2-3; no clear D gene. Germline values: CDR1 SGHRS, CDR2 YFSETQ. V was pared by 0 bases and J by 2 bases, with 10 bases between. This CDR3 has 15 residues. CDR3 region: CASSLVSGFTDTQYF. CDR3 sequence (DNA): TGCGCCAGCAGCTTGGTATCAGGATTCACAGATACGCAGTATTTT.

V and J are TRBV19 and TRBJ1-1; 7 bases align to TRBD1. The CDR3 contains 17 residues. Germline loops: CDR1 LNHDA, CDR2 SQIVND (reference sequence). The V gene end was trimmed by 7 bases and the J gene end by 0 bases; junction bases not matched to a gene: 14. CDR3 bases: TGTGCCAGTACCGGGTGGGGACAGCGAACTATGAACACTGAAGCTTTCTTT. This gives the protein CASTGWGQRTMNTEAFF.

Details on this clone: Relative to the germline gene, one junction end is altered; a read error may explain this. The CDR3 DNA follows: TGTGCCAGCAGCCCGGGTCTCTCCGCTAACTATGGCTACGCCTTC. It yields the protein CASSPGLSANYGYAF. This chain uses TRBV3-1 (or the pseudogene TRBV3-2) with TRBJ1-2; D is unclear. Looked up from germline, CDR1 is LGHDT and CDR2 is YNNKEL (reference sequence). This CDR3 is 15 amino acids long.

The DNA for the CDR3 is TGTGCCAGCAGCGCAAGGGGGCGGGTGTACACCGGGGAGCTGTTTTTT. Protein product: CASSARGRVYTGELFF. V and J are TRBV9 and TRBJ2-2, with 7 bases matching TRBD1. The junction had 8 bases not matched to a gene; V was cut back by 3 bases and J by 3 bases. The germline V gene encodes CDR1 SGDLS and CDR2 YYNGEE. This CDR3 region has 16 residues.